A selection of T cell receptor beta chains follows, all from one sample in a study of cytomegalovirus exposure and HLA in healthy donors. The data were produced by immunoSEQ multiplex PCR, yet TCRdb's version contains in-frame clones alone and is incomplete. The table records around 180,000 clones, roughly 83% of them present only once. The sequencing sample was made of PBMCs. These TCRs come from a boy aged 2-9 years in good health and CMV-seronegative. Each CDR3 is given with its conserved first and last residue. The D gene is left open where the match is weak. Clone size is not always given. Where it is, it says once, few, many or a class for expanded clones.

V gene: TRBV6-6
D gene: NA
CDR3 length: 14
J gene: TRBJ1-1
clone size: NA
CDR3 protein: CASTQQGMNTEAFF
CDR3 DNA: TGTGCCAGCACCCAACAGGGAATGAACACTGAAGCTTTCTTT

V gene: TRBV27
D gene: TRBD2
CDR3 length: 15
J gene: TRBJ2-1
clone size: NA
CDR3 protein: CASRETSGSANEQFF
CDR3 DNA: TGTGCCAGCAGGGAGACTAGCGGGAGTGCCAATGAGCAGTTCTTC

V gene: TRBV19
D gene: TRBD1
CDR3 length: 15
J gene: TRBJ2-1
clone size: NA
CDR3 protein: CASSEGTVGDNEQFF
CDR3 DNA: TGTGCCAGTAGCGAAGGGACAGTGGGGGACAATGAGCAGTTCTTC

V gene: TRBV2
D gene: TRBD2
CDR3 length: 15
J gene: TRBJ2-1
clone size: NA
CDR3 protein: CASSEVGLAPGEQFF
CDR3 DNA: TGTGCCAGCAGTGAAGTGGGACTAGCCCCGGGTGAGCAGTTCTTC

V gene: TRBV7-2
D gene: NA
CDR3 length: 15
J gene: TRBJ1-4
clone size: once
CDR3 protein: CASSWDTSSNEKLFF
CDR3 DNA: TGTGCCAGCAGCTGGGACACCTCTTCTAATGAAAAACTGTTTTTT

V gene: TRBV11-3
D gene: TRBD2
CDR3 length: 18
J gene: TRBJ2-3
clone size: NA
CDR3 protein: CASSLGGRGGQGTDTQYF
CDR3 DNA: TGTGCCAGCAGCTTAGGAGGACGGGGGGGCCAAGGAACAGATACGCAGTATTTT

V gene: TRBV7-2
D gene: NA
CDR3 length: 13
J gene: TRBJ1-2
clone size: NA
CDR3 protein: CASSLVARGGYTF
CDR3 DNA: TGTGCCAGCAGCTTAGTAGCCAGGGGAGGCTACACCTTC

V gene: TRBV2
D gene: NA
CDR3 length: 13
J gene: TRBJ1-2
clone size: NA
CDR3 protein: CASSERPGLRYTF
CDR3 DNA: TGTGCCAGCAGTGAACGGCCAGGGTTGCGCTACACCTTC

V gene: TRBV25-1
D gene: NA
CDR3 length: 13
J gene: TRBJ1-3
clone size: NA
CDR3 protein: CASGPGPGNTIYF
CDR3 DNA: TGTGCCAGCGGACCAGGGCCTGGAAACACCATATATTTT

V gene: TRBV7-2
D gene: NA
CDR3 length: 13
J gene: TRBJ1-2
clone size: NA
CDR3 protein: CASSTTQGLGYTF
CDR3 DNA: TGTGCCAGCAGCACAACACAGGGTTTGGGCTACACCTTC

V gene: TRBV4-1
D gene: TRBD1
CDR3 length: 15
J gene: TRBJ1-1
clone size: NA
CDR3 protein: CASSQDQGVLTEAFF
CDR3 DNA: TGCGCCAGCAGCCAAGATCAGGGGGTTTTAACTGAAGCTTTCTTT

V gene: TRBV4-3
D gene: TRBD1
CDR3 length: 15
J gene: TRBJ2-5
clone size: NA
CDR3 protein: CASSHGTGGRETQYF
CDR3 DNA: TGCGCCAGCAGCCATGGGACAGGGGGAAGGGAGACCCAGTACTTC

V gene: TRBV7-9
D gene: NA
CDR3 length: 16
J gene: TRBJ1-3
clone size: NA
CDR3 protein: CASSLGTAHSGNTIYF
CDR3 DNA: TGTGCCAGCAGCTTAGGTACAGCTCACTCTGGAAACACCATATATTTT

V gene: TRBV11-2
D gene: TRBD2
CDR3 length: 15
J gene: TRBJ2-5
clone size: once
CDR3 protein: CASSSPAGEGETQYF
CDR3 DNA: TGTGCCAGCAGCTCGCCTGCGGGGGAGGGAGAGACCCAGTACTTC

V gene: TRBV5-1
D gene: NA
CDR3 length: 12
J gene: TRBJ2-3
clone size: few
CDR3 protein: CASSLASDTQYF
CDR3 DNA: TGCGCCAGCAGCTTGGCTTCAGATACGCAGTATTTT

V gene: TRBV19
D gene: TRBD1
CDR3 length: 16
J gene: TRBJ1-5
clone size: NA
CDR3 protein: CASSRIPGQGSQPQHF
CDR3 DNA: TGTGCCAGTAGTAGAATACCGGGACAGGGGTCTCAGCCCCAGCATTTT

V gene: TRBV13
D gene: NA
CDR3 length: 15
J gene: TRBJ1-1
clone size: NA
CDR3 protein: CASSFRGILNTEAFF
CDR3 DNA: TGTGCCAGCAGCTTCAGAGGCATCCTGAACACTGAAGCTTTCTTT

V gene: TRBV5-1
D gene: NA
CDR3 length: 14
J gene: TRBJ2-3
clone size: NA
CDR3 protein: CASSSTTYTDTQYF
CDR3 DNA: TGCGCCAGCAGTTCGACTACCTACACAGATACGCAGTATTTT

V gene: TRBV14
D gene: NA
CDR3 length: 13
J gene: TRBJ2-7
clone size: NA
CDR3 protein: CASSQVGDYEQYF
CDR3 DNA: TGTGCCAGCAGCCAAGTAGGAGACTACGAGCAGTACTTC

V gene: TRBV29-1
D gene: NA
CDR3 length: 13
J gene: TRBJ2-3
clone size: NA
CDR3 protein: CSVTSDSTDTQYF
CDR3 DNA: TGCAGCGTTACCAGCGATAGCACAGATACGCAGTATTTT

V gene: TRBV7-6
D gene: NA
CDR3 length: 13
J gene: TRBJ2-7
clone size: NA
CDR3 protein: CASSLGLGDEQYF
CDR3 DNA: TGTGCCAGCAGCTTAGGGTTAGGGGACGAGCAGTACTTC

V gene: TRBV5-5
D gene: NA
CDR3 length: 14
J gene: TRBJ1-4
clone size: NA
CDR3 protein: CASSFPARGEKLFF
CDR3 DNA: TGTGCCAGCAGCTTTCCAGCCCGGGGGGAAAAACTGTTTTTT

V gene: TRBV28
D gene: NA
CDR3 length: 14
J gene: TRBJ1-2
clone size: NA
CDR3 protein: CASSSGTYDYGYTF
CDR3 DNA: TGTGCCAGCAGTTCCGGGACATACGATTATGGCTACACCTTC

V gene: TRBV27
D gene: NA
CDR3 length: 12
J gene: TRBJ2-1
clone size: NA
CDR3 protein: CASTPAVNEQFF
CDR3 DNA: TGTGCCAGCACCCCAGCGGTCAATGAGCAGTTCTTC

V gene: TRBV6-4
D gene: NA
CDR3 length: 13
J gene: TRBJ1-2
clone size: few
CDR3 protein: CASSLGANSGYTF
CDR3 DNA: TGTGCCAGCAGCCTTGGGGCTAACTCTGGCTACACCTTC

V gene: TRBV7-2
D gene: TRBD1
CDR3 length: 15
J gene: TRBJ1-2
clone size: NA
CDR3 protein: CASSSPDRGGYGYTF
CDR3 DNA: TGTGCCAGCAGCTCCCCGGACAGGGGAGGATACGGCTACACCTTC

V gene: TRBV7-2
D gene: NA
CDR3 length: 14
J gene: TRBJ1-1
clone size: NA
CDR3 protein: CASSGRDVTFEAFF
CDR3 DNA: TGTGCCAGCAGCGGGAGGGACGTGACTTTTGAAGCTTTCTTT

V gene: TRBV6-1
D gene: NA
CDR3 length: 14
J gene: TRBJ1-5
clone size: NA
CDR3 protein: CASSPKHINQPQHF
CDR3 DNA: TGTGCCAGCAGTCCCAAACATATCAATCAGCCCCAGCATTTT

V gene: TRBV19
D gene: TRBD2
CDR3 length: 15
J gene: TRBJ2-2
clone size: NA
CDR3 protein: CASNLLAGSTGELFF
CDR3 DNA: TGTGCCAGTAACCTCCTAGCGGGAAGCACCGGGGAGCTGTTTTTT

V gene: TRBV9
D gene: NA
CDR3 length: 15
J gene: TRBJ1-1
clone size: NA
CDR3 protein: CASSVVPDRNTEAFF
CDR3 DNA: TGTGCCAGCAGCGTAGTCCCTGACAGAAACACTGAAGCTTTCTTT

V gene: TRBV14
D gene: NA
CDR3 length: 18
J gene: TRBJ2-1
clone size: NA
CDR3 protein: CASSQTAFGQGAYNEQFF
CDR3 DNA: TGTGCCAGCAGCCAAACCGCTTTCGGGCAGGGTGCCTACAATGAGCAGTTCTTC

V gene: TRBV6-5
D gene: NA
CDR3 length: 14
J gene: TRBJ1-1
clone size: NA
CDR3 protein: CASSPAGVNTEAFF
CDR3 DNA: TGTGCCAGCAGTCCGGCGGGGGTCAACACTGAAGCTTTCTTT

V gene: TRBV7-2
D gene: NA
CDR3 length: 15
J gene: TRBJ2-1
clone size: NA
CDR3 protein: CASSSPHDSFNEQFF
CDR3 DNA: TGTGCCAGCAGCTCACCCCACGACTCCTTCAATGAGCAGTTCTTC

V gene: TRBV5-1
D gene: NA
CDR3 length: 13
J gene: TRBJ1-1
clone size: few
CDR3 protein: CASSSTIPTEAFF
CDR3 DNA: TGCGCCAGCAGCTCAACAATCCCCACTGAAGCTTTCTTT

V gene: TRBV18
D gene: NA
CDR3 length: 14
J gene: TRBJ1-3
clone size: NA
CDR3 protein: CASSPNSSGNTIYF
CDR3 DNA: TGTGCCAGCTCACCGAACAGCTCTGGAAACACCATATATTTT

V gene: TRBV7-2
D gene: TRBD1
CDR3 length: 15
J gene: TRBJ2-5
clone size: NA
CDR3 protein: CASSTQTGNWETQYF
CDR3 DNA: TGTGCCAGCAGCACCCAGACAGGGAATTGGGAGACCCAGTACTTC

V gene: TRBV7-9
D gene: NA
CDR3 length: 14
J gene: TRBJ2-1
clone size: few
CDR3 protein: CASSLVGSGIPSFF
CDR3 DNA: NA

V gene: TRBV6-1
D gene: TRBD1
CDR3 length: 19
J gene: TRBJ2-7
clone size: NA
CDR3 protein: CASSGGGQGASGRPYEQYF
CDR3 DNA: TGTGCCAGCAGTGGGGGGGGACAGGGGGCCAGCGGGAGACCCTACGAGCAGTACTTC

V gene: TRBV9
D gene: NA
CDR3 length: 13
J gene: TRBJ1-4
clone size: NA
CDR3 protein: CASSVGEGEKLFF
CDR3 DNA: TGTGCCAGCAGCGTAGGGGAGGGAGAAAAACTGTTTTTT

V gene: TRBV5-1
D gene: TRBD1
CDR3 length: 15
J gene: TRBJ2-5
clone size: NA
CDR3 protein: CASSPPWTGQETQYF
CDR3 DNA: TGCGCCAGCAGCCCGCCGTGGACAGGCCAAGAGACCCAGTACTTC

V gene: TRBV6-5
D gene: NA
CDR3 length: 14
J gene: TRBJ1-5
clone size: NA
CDR3 protein: CASSYGQGNQPQHF
CDR3 DNA: TGTGCCAGCAGTTACGGCCAGGGCAATCAGCCCCAGCATTTT